This is a list of T cell receptor beta chains from one sample in a study of cytomegalovirus exposure and HLA in healthy donors. Sequenced by immunoSEQ multiplex PCR; TCRdb stores in-frame clones only, minus some. The sample holds about 140,000 clones. The sample taken for sequencing was PBMCs. These receptors came from a male donor in good health and CMV-seronegative. Each CDR3 is given without its conserved first and last residue.

>TRBV6-1
ASSGPEGELLWLKCT
>TRBV7-2
ASSLVIGRGQETQY
>TRBV28
ASTDSNYGYT
>TRBV6-5
ASSLDTTNYGYT
>TRBV11-3
ASSLSRASEQY
>TRBV25-1
ASRPGGNTGELF
>TRBV4-3
ASSQDQEMGTQY
>TRBV4-1
ASSQEDRGDTEAF
>TRBV18
ASSHPSWDSTEAF
>TRBV7-6
ASSLVGGASYEQY